This T cell receptor beta chain was recovered during a study of memory CD4+ T cells and cytomegalovirus serostatus. V gave up 2 bases and J gave up 7 bases, with 14 bases separating them. Germline V gene data show CDR1 as KGHSH and CDR2 as LQKENI. The CDR3 length is 14 residues. The sort gate was single viable CD3+CD4+CD8-CD45RO+ cells for memory CD4+ T cells. The assay was immunoSEQ multiplex PCR, and TCRdb's table has in-frame clones only and misses some. Of about 26,000 clones listed, around 80% are singletons. Sequencing input: memory CD4+ T cells from blood. The sequence was obtained from an adult in good health and CMV-seronegative. The chain uses TRBV18 and TRBJ1-2; perhaps TRBD1 as D (6 bases). This CDR3 reads CASSPSGTYGGYTF. The CDR3 DNA reads TGTGCCAGCTCACCATCCGGGACATATGGTGGCTACACCTTC. The entire variable domain, with the rest obtained from reference TRBV18 and TRBJ1-2, is as follows: NAGVMQNPRHLVRRRGQEARLRCSPMKGHSHVYWYRQLPEEGLKFMVYLQKENIIDESGMPKERFSAEFPKEGPSILRIQQVVRGDSAAYFCASSPSGTYGGYTFGSGTRLTVV.